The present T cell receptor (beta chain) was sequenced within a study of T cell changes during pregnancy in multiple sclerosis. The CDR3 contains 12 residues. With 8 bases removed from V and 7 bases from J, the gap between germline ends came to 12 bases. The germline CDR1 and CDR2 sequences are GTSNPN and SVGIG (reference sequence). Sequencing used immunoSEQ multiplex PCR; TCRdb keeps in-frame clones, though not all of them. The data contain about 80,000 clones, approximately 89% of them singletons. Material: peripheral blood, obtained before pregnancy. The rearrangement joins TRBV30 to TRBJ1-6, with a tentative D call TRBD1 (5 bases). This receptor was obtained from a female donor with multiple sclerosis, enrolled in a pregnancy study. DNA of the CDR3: TGTGCCGGTGAGCGGGGCAATTCACCCCTCCACTTT. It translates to CAGERGNSPLHF.